This T cell receptor beta chain derives from a study of response to subunit inactivated influenza vaccine. In TCRdb, the RT-PCR reads were re-called with MiXCR into one record per CDR3 protein. Altogether roughly 620,000 distinct CDR3 sequences are present, around 10% being singletons, with the ten largest covering 11%. Per the germline V gene, CDR1 is SEHNR and CDR2 is FQNEAQ (reference sequence). This CDR3 is 14 amino acids long. Trimming cost V 5 bases and J 5 bases; bases outside gene matches: 6. The same specimen was also included in a second study, on T cells expressing NK-cell markers. This second study says: It was by 5'RACE template switching with UMIs that TCR beta cDNA was made. Beta-chain profiling covered CD3+CD56+NKG2C+, CD3+CD56+NKG2C- and CD3+CD56-NKG2C+ sorted subsets. These clonotypes, the leaders elsewhere, also led the CD3+CD56-NKG2C+ fraction in four donors.

The material was PBMCs from blood, obtained on the day of vaccination. This sequence originates from a man in his forties or fifties who received an inactivated influenza vaccine. The V gene is TRBV7-9, the J gene TRBJ1-1; 9 nucleotides agree with TRBD1. Here the CDR3 reads CASSPRTGVTEAFF. The DNA for the CDR3 is TGTGCCAGCAGCCCCAGGACAGGGGTAACTGAAGCTTTCTTT.